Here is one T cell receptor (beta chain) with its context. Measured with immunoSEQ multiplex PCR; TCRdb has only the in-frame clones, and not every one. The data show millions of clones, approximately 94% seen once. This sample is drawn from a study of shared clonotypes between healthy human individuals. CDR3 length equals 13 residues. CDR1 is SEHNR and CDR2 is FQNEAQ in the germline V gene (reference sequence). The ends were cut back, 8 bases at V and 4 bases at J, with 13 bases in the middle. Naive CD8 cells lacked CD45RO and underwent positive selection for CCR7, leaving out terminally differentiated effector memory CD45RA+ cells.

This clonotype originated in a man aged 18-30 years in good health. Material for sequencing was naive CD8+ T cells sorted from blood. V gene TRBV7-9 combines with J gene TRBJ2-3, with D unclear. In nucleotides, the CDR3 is TGTGCCAGCGCCGGGCGTAGGGCAGATACGCAGTATTTT. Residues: CASAGRRADTQYF.